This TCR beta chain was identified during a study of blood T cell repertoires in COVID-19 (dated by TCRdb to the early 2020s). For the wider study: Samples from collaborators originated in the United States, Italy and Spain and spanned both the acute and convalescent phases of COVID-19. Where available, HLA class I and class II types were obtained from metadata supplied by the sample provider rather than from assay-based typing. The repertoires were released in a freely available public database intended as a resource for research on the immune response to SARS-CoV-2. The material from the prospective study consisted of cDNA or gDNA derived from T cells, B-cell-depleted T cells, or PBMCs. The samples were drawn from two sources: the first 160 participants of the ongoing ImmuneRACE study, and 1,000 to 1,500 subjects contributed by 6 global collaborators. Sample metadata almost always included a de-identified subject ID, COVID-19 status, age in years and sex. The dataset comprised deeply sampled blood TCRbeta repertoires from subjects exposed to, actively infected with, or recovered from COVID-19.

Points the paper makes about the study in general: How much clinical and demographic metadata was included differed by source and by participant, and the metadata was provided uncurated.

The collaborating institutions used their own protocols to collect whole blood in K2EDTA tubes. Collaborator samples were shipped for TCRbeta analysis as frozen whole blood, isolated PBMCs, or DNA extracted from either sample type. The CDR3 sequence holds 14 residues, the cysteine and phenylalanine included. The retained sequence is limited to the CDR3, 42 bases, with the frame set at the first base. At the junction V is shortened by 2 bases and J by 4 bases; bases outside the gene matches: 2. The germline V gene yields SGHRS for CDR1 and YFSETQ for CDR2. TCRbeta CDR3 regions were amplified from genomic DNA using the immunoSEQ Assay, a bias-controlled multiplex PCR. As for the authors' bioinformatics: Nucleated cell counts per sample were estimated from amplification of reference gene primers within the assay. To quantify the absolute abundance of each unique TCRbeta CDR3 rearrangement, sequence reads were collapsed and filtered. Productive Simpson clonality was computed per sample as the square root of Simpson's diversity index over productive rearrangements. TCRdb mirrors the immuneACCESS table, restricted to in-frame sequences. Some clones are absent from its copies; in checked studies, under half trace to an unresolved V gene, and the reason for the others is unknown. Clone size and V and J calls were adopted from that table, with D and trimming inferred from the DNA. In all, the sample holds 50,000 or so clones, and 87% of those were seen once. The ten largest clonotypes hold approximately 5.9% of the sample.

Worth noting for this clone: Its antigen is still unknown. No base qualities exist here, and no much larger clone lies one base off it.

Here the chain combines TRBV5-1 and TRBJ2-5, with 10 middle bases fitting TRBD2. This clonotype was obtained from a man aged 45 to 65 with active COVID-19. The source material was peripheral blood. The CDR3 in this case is CASSFSGRLETQYF. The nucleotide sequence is TGCGCCAGCAGCTTTAGCGGGAGGTTAGAGACCCAGTACTTC.